This entry is about one T cell receptor (beta chain). Its target is not known. Prior to thyroid surgery, none of the patients had received any treatment. The source of the sample is a study of metastatic and nonmetastatic thyroid tumors. Study in general: For malignant and benign thyroid patients, tumor or nodule tissue and blood were the sources whose repertoires were compared.

Study-level points and caveats: The study reportedly found significantly higher TCR beta diversity in malignant thyroid tumors than benign nodules, in blood and tumor.

Trimming took 4 bases from V and 7 from J; bases not matched to a gene: 11. The CDR3 is 17 residues long. Per the germline V gene, CDR1 is SGHAT and CDR2 is FQNNGV. How the authors handled the data: A papillary thyroid cancer distant-metastasis classifier was built from CDR3 differences across clinicopathological groups. From the PCR reads, TCRdb re-called clones with MiXCR. The V and J calls reflect TCRdb's pipeline rather than the authors' work. Among approximately 17,000 clones listed, roughly 23% were seen once. What was sequenced was adjacent normal tissue. The origin of this receptor is a female donor with papillary thyroid cancer or a benign thyroid nodule (not recorded which). Some clones in this sample may be carry-over from other donors' samples. This chain uses TRBV11-2 with TRBJ2-1; TRBD2 matches 12 bases. The CDR3 here is CASSSTSGSVMGNEQFF. For the CDR3, the DNA is TGTGCCAGCAGCTCGACTAGCGGGAGTGTGATGGGGAATGAGCAGTTCTTC.